This T cell receptor (beta chain) came from a study of blood T cell repertoires in COVID-19. Across the study: Some COVID-19 samples were acute and others convalescent; all came from the United States, Italy and Spain. PBMCs, B-cell-depleted T cells, or T cells provided the cDNA or gDNA that made up the material.

As originally analysed: Quantification of nucleated cells was approximated via reference gene primer amplification. Repertoires were generated with immunoSEQ multiplex PCR, while TCRdb's copy carries only in-frame clones and drops some. V, J and clone size derive from that table, while D and trimming were established from the DNA sequence. This table holds around 180,000 clones, roughly 88% found once. Trimming stripped 1 base from V and 0 bases from J, with 10 bases between. This CDR3 has 16 residues. CDR1 SGHTA and CDR2 FQGTGA come from the germline V gene. The TCR originated in an elderly woman with acute or convalescent COVID-19. The chain uses TRBV7-3 and TRBJ2-1, with D hard to call. The sequenced sample was peripheral blood. The CDR3 region has the DNA TGTGCCAGCAGCTTAAACGCTTTTAGCTCCTACAATGAGCAGTTCTTC. Residues: CASSLNAFSSYNEQFF.